The 14 T cell receptor beta chains below were found in one sample sequenced in a study of cytomegalovirus exposure and HLA in healthy donors. 60 Vbeta and 13 Jbeta primers were used in PCR. Data came from immunoSEQ multiplex PCR; TCRdb stores just in-frame clones and leaves some out. The table includes 85,000 to 120,000 clones, around 71% detected once. The sample taken for sequencing was PBMCs. Every receptor here comes from a boy younger than 18 in good health and CMV-seronegative.

This clone was observed a few times. The chain links TRBV6-4 to TRBJ2-2, with 7 nucleotides matching TRBD1. V gave up 8 bases and J gave up 4 bases; unmatched junction bases: 7. The CDR3 contains 14 residues. The germline V gene encodes CDR1 MRHNA and CDR2 SNTAGT. The CDR3 loop reads CASQLTGATGELFF. The CDR3 DNA follows: TGTGCCAGCCAACTCACAGGGGCCACCGGGGAGCTGTTTTTT.

The rearrangement links TRBV6-5 to TRBJ1-2; unclear D gene. In germline, CDR1 is MNHEY, CDR2 SVGAGI. Trimming pared 3 bases from V and 2 bases from J, leaving 7 bases between. The CDR3 spans 13 residues. DNA for the CDR3: TGTGCCAGCAGTTATGAGCCCAACTATGGCTACACCTTC. Protein product: CASSYEPNYGYTF.

Written as DNA, the CDR3 is TGTGCCACCAGCAGAGATCAGGGAATAGAGCAGTATTTT. It specifies CATSRDQGIEQYF. V gene TRBV15 combines with J gene TRBJ2-3; D may be TRBD1 (5 bases). Trimming took 0 bases from V and 11 from J, leaving 12 bases between them. This CDR3 contains 13 residues. CDR1 and CDR2 (germline): LNHNV, YYDKDF (reference sequence). Based on the CDR3 plus reference TRBV15 and TRBJ2-3, the full variable domain is DAMVIQNPRYQVTQFGKPVTLSCSQTLNHNVMYWYQQKSSQAPKLLFHYYDKDFNNEADTPDNFQSRRPNTSFCFLDIRSPGLGDTAMYLCATSRDQGIEQYFGPGTRLTVL.

This sequence joins TRBV7-8 and TRBJ2-7; D is possibly TRBD2 (5 bases). Trimming cost V 1 base and J 1 base, with 20 bases left between them. The CDR3 sequence is 18 residues long. Germline CDR1 SGHVS, CDR2 FQNEAQ. This CDR3 reads CASSLVGIAEATSYEQYF. CDR3 in DNA: TGTGCCAGCAGCTTAGTGGGGATCGCGGAGGCGACTTCCTACGAGCAGTACTTC. Filled out from reference TRBV7-8 and TRBJ2-7, the complete variable domain reads GAGVSQSPRYKVAKRGQDVALRCDPISGHVSLFWYQQALGQGPEFLTYFQNEAQLDKSGLPSDRFFAERPEGSVSTLKIQRTQQEDSAVYLCASSLVGIAEATSYEQYFGPGTRLTVT.

This chain links TRBV6-1 with TRBJ1-2; D perhaps matches TRBD1 (6 bases). Germline V gives CDR1 MNHNS, CDR2 SASEGT. The CDR3 length is 15 residues. V lost 3 bases, J lost 2 bases, and 13 bases lay in between. The CDR3 nucleotides are TGTGCCAGCAGTGATTTGGGGGCCCCCAACTATGGCTACACCTTC. It translates to CASSDLGAPNYGYTF.

The chain couples TRBV28 to TRBJ2-3, with 8 bases that match TRBD1. The J segment lost 4 bases and the V segment lost 5 bases, leaving 8 bases of the junction unmatched. This CDR3 contains 15 residues. Per germline, CDR1 MDHEN and CDR2 SYDVKM. The DNA for the CDR3 is TGTGCCAGCAGTCTGACAGGGGTTCGGGCAGATACGCAGTATTTT. Residues: CASSLTGVRADTQYF.

This clone was detected a few times. The chain carries TRBV2 and TRBJ1-1; 7 nucleotides agree with TRBD1. Germline-derived CDR1 and CDR2 are SNHLY and FYNNEI. The length of the CDR3 is 11 residues. Unmatched junction bases numbered 3, after V lost 9 bases and J lost 5 bases. CDR3 loop: CARGGLTEAFF. CDR3 in DNA: TGTGCCAGAGGGGGCCTTACTGAAGCTTTCTTT.

This sequence joins TRBV15 and TRBJ2-7; the match to TRBD2 covers 11 bases. Germline assignment: CDR1 LNHNV and CDR2 YYDKDF (reference sequence). This CDR3 is 15 amino acids long. V shed 4 bases, J shed 4 bases, and the junction held 6 bases outside the gene matches. In nucleotides, the CDR3 is TGTGCCACCAGCATAAGACTAGCGGGGATTTACGAGCAGTACTTC. Its translation is CATSIRLAGIYEQYF.

V is TRBV4-1 and J is TRBJ2-7, with TRBD2 identical over 12 bases. The CDR3 loop spans 15 amino acids. Per the germline V gene, CDR1 is MGHRA and CDR2 is YSYEKL. The ends lost 4 bases at V and 3 bases at J; junction bases unmatched: 4. The CDR3 sequence is CASSPGLAGLYEQYF. CDR3 nucleotide sequence: TGCGCCAGCAGCCCGGGACTAGCGGGCCTCTACGAGCAGTACTTC.

The chain joins TRBV9 to TRBJ2-2, with D perhaps TRBD2 (7 bases). V was cut by 2 bases and J by 3 bases, with 11 bases left in between. The germline gives CDR1 SGDLS, CDR2 YYNGEE. CDR3 length equals 15 residues. CDR3 loop: CASSVEGGYTGELFF. In DNA, the CDR3 is TGTGCCAGCAGCGTGGAGGGGGGGTACACCGGGGAGCTGTTTTTT.

The rearrangement uses TRBV5-1 and TRBJ1-1, with D tentatively TRBD1 (6 bases). CDR3 length: 19 residues. The germline V gene encodes CDR1 SGHRS and CDR2 YFSETQ. Trimming left V 1 base short and J 3 bases short, with 25 bases between. DNA for the CDR3: TGCGCCAGCAGCTTGAGGCAACGTGGCAGGGGAGGGAAGGACACTGAAGCTTTCTTT. This encodes CASSLRQRGRGGKDTEAFF.

This clone appeared a single time. The chain uses TRBV7-9 and TRBJ2-1, with D hard to call. V lost 4 bases to trimming and J lost 0 bases, with 7 bases between them. Germline CDR1 and CDR2: SEHNR and FQNEAQ (reference sequence). This CDR3 comprises 14 residues. CDR3 in amino acids: CASSSVSSYNEQFF. The CDR3 DNA is TGTGCCAGCAGCTCGGTCTCCTCCTACAATGAGCAGTTCTTC.

The chain uses TRBV4-3 and TRBJ1-3; D not certain. The germline V gene encodes CDR1 LGHNA and CDR2 YSLEER. V gave up 0 bases and J gave up 2 bases, with 11 bases separating them. CDR3 length: 16 residues. CDR3 region: CASSQDSRGPGNTIYF. The CDR3, as DNA: TGCGCCAGCAGCCAAGATAGTAGAGGGCCTGGAAACACCATATATTTT.

The chain links TRBV28 to TRBJ1-2; TRBD1 aligns across 8 bases. CDR1 MDHEN and CDR2 SYDVKM come from the germline V gene. The CDR3 length is 14 residues. Trimming at V came to 5 bases and at J to 10 bases, leaving 12 bases not matched to a gene. CDR3 coding DNA: TGTGCCAGCAGTCCCACGGGACAGGCCTTTAACTACACCTTC. The encoded protein is CASSPTGQAFNYTF.